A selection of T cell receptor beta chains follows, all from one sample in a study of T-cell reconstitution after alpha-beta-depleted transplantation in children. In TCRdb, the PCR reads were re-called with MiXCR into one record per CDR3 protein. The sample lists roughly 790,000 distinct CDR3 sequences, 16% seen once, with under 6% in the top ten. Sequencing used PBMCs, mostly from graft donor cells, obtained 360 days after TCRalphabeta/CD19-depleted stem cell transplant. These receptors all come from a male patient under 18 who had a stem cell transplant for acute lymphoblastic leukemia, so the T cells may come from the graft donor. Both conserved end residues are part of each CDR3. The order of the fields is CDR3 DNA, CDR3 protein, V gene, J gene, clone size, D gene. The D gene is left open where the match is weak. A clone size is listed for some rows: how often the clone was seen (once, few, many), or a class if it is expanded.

DNA: TGCGCCAGCGCCACGGGGACTAGCCTGAATGAGCAGTTCTTC; CDR3: CASATGTSLNEQFF; V: TRBV10-2; J: TRBJ2-1; size: few; D: TRBD2
DNA: TGTGCCAGCAGGCCGCTAGGGTCTGAGGCGTTCTTC; CDR3: CASRPLGSEAFF; V: TRBV2; J: TRBJ2-1; size: few; D: -
DNA: TGTGCCAGCAGCTCGGACCCCCACACCGGGGAGCTGTTTTTT; CDR3: CASSSDPHTGELFF; V: TRBV7-3; J: TRBJ2-2; size: few; D: -
DNA: TGTGCCAGCCGTGATAACAGGGCTACAGATACGCAGTATTTT; CDR3: CASRDNRATDTQYF; V: TRBV2; J: TRBJ2-3; size: few; D: -
DNA: TGCAGTGCTAGGGTGGGTGCTACCGGGGAGCTGTTTTTT; CDR3: CSARVGATGELFF; V: TRBV20-1; J: TRBJ2-2; size: -; D: -
DNA: TGTGCCACCTTTTACGAGCAGTACTTC; CDR3: CATFYEQYF; V: TRBV19; J: TRBJ2-7; size: -; D: -
DNA: TGTGCCAGCACCGATGGCGGACTAGGCAAAAACATTCAGTACTTC; CDR3: CASTDGGLGKNIQYF; V: TRBV27; J: TRBJ2-4; size: -; D: TRBD2
DNA: TGCAGTGCTAGAGTATTAGCGGGAGGGCGGCCCGGGGAGCTGTTTTTT; CDR3: CSARVLAGGRPGELFF; V: TRBV20-1; J: TRBJ2-2; size: -; D: TRBD2
DNA: TGTGCCAGCAGCGTAGTGCTAGCGGTTCGGAGCTACAATGAGCAGTTCTTC; CDR3: CASSVVLAVRSYNEQFF; V: TRBV9; J: TRBJ2-1; size: -; D: TRBD2
DNA: TGTGCCAGCAGCTCCCCCAGCTTCAATGAGCAGTTCTTC; CDR3: CASSSPSFNEQFF; V: TRBV7-9; J: TRBJ2-1; size: many; D: -
DNA: TGTGCCAGCCTGTCGGACAGGGTCCTCAATGAGCAGTTCTTC; CDR3: CASLSDRVLNEQFF; V: TRBV2; J: TRBJ2-1; size: many; D: TRBD1
DNA: TGTGCCAGCAGAGCCAGGCCTACCAATCTAGCCAAAAACATTCAGTACTTC; CDR3: CASRARPTNLAKNIQYF; V: TRBV6-1; J: TRBJ2-4; size: -; D: -
DNA: TGTGCCAGCAGTTTTGAGCTACACTCCTACGAGCAGTACTTC; CDR3: CASSFELHSYEQYF; V: TRBV12-3/TRBV12-4; J: TRBJ2-7; size: -; D: -
DNA: TGTGCCATCAGTGGAGGAACTAGCGGGAGCTCCTACGAGCAGTACTTC; CDR3: CAISGGTSGSSYEQYF; V: TRBV10-3; J: TRBJ2-7; size: -; D: TRBD2
DNA: TGCAGTGCTAGACAGCCGGACGGGACGGTCTTCCTATCCCAAGAGACCCAGTACTTC; CDR3: CSARQPDGTVFLSQETQYF; V: TRBV20-1; J: TRBJ2-5; size: many; D: -
DNA: TGTGCCAGCAACTTCCCGGGTTTGGGACTAGCGGGAGGGCCGGTAGATACGCAGTATTTT; CDR3: CASNFPGLGLAGGPVDTQYF; V: TRBV7-8; J: TRBJ2-3; size: -; D: TRBD2
DNA: TGTGCCAGCAGCTCCGGGACTAGCATATTGGAGACCCAGTACTTC; CDR3: CASSSGTSILETQYF; V: TRBV7-9; J: TRBJ2-5; size: few; D: TRBD2
DNA: TGTGCCAGCAGCCCCAGAAGAGGAGCCTCCTACGAGCAGTACTTC; CDR3: CASSPRRGASYEQYF; V: TRBV7-8; J: TRBJ2-7; size: -; D: -
DNA: TGTGCCAGCAGTTTAAGAAGGAGGGGATACGAGCAGTACTTC; CDR3: CASSLRRRGYEQYF; V: TRBV12-3/TRBV12-4; J: TRBJ2-7; size: -; D: -
DNA: TGTGCCACCAGTGGGGCCGGGACAGGGGGCACTGAAGCTTTCTTT; CDR3: CATSGAGTGGTEAFF; V: TRBV24-1; J: TRBJ1-1; size: few; D: TRBD1
DNA: TGCAGTGCTCCCATTGTCCCCCGGGACAGGAACACTGAAGCTTTCTTT; CDR3: CSAPIVPRDRNTEAFF; V: TRBV20-1; J: TRBJ1-1; size: -; D: TRBD1
DNA: TGTGCCAGCAGCGACGAGGGGTACAATGAGCAGTTCTTC; CDR3: CASSDEGYNEQFF; V: TRBV9; J: TRBJ2-1; size: -; D: -
DNA: TGTGCCAGCTCACCGTCACAGGGAGATACGCAGTATTTT; CDR3: CASSPSQGDTQYF; V: TRBV18; J: TRBJ2-3; size: -; D: -
DNA: TGTGCCTGGAGCGGCGGGGGGACCTCCTCCTACAATGAGCAGTTCTTC; CDR3: CAWSGGGTSSYNEQFF; V: TRBV30; J: TRBJ2-1; size: -; D: TRBD2
DNA: TGCAGTGCCCATCGGGGGAGGGCCCCAGATACGCAGTATTTT; CDR3: CSAHRGRAPDTQYF; V: TRBV20-1; J: TRBJ2-3; size: few; D: TRBD2
DNA: TGCGCCAGCAGCTTGGGTACTAGCGCCAGCTCCTACGAGCAGTACTTC; CDR3: CASSLGTSASSYEQYF; V: TRBV5-1; J: TRBJ2-7; size: -; D: TRBD2
DNA: TGTGCCAGCAGAAATACAGGGGAGGTCTACGAGCAGTACTTC; CDR3: CASRNTGEVYEQYF; V: TRBV7-9; J: TRBJ2-7; size: once; D: -
DNA: TGCAGTGCTAGAGAAGCTTCAGGTCGCCTCGGGGGCAATCAGCCCCAGCATTTT; CDR3: CSAREASGRLGGNQPQHF; V: TRBV20-1; J: TRBJ1-5; size: few; D: -
DNA: TGCAGCGTTGCAAGAGGAGGGGGCAAAAACTATGGCTACACCTTC; CDR3: CSVARGGGKNYGYTF; V: TRBV29-1; J: TRBJ1-2; size: -; D: TRBD1
DNA: TGTGCCAGCAGTTTACTAGCGGGACTTGAGCAGTTCTTC; CDR3: CASSLLAGLEQFF; V: TRBV27; J: TRBJ2-1; size: few; D: TRBD2
DNA: TGCGCCAGCTTAGTGTACGGCGGGAGCACAGATACGCAGTATTTT; CDR3: CASLVYGGSTDTQYF; V: TRBV10-2; J: TRBJ2-3; size: few; D: -